These T cell receptor beta chains were read from a single sample in a study of response to subunit inactivated influenza vaccine. TCRdb fed the RT-PCR reads into MiXCR, producing one record per CDR3 protein. In the table there are approximately 500,000 distinct CDR3 sequences, less than 15% of which are singletons. The source was PBMCs from blood, collected roughly 12 days after vaccination. All receptors come from a man aged 45-60 years who received an inactivated influenza vaccine. CDR3s include the opening cysteine and the closing phenylalanine or tryptophan. A D gene is named only where the DNA matches it firmly. Clone size appears in some rows only: once, few, many, or a class for an expanded clone.

>16|TRBJ1-2|TRBV7-9|once|TRBD1
CASSLPGQGILYGYTF
TGTGCCAGCAGCTTACCTGGACAGGGGATCCTATATGGCTACACCTTC
>20|TRBJ1-5|TRBV4-2|few|TRBD1
CASSQDFFAGTGVSNQPQHF
TGTGCCAGCAGCCAAGACTTTTTCGCCGGGACAGGGGTTAGCAATCAGCCCCAGCATTTT
>12|TRBJ2-1|TRBV20-1|few|.
CSARRQVNEQFF
TGCAGTGCTAGAAGGCAGGTTAATGAGCAGTTCTTC
>16|TRBJ2-7|TRBV11-2|few|TRBD1
CASSGPGTGSSYEQYF
TGTGCCAGCAGCGGACCCGGGACAGGTTCGTCCTACGAGCAGTACTTC
>16|TRBJ2-7|TRBV7-9|.|TRBD1
CASSLDEGTGTYEQYF
TGTGCCAGCAGCTTAGATGAAGGGACAGGGACCTACGAGCAGTACTTC
>11|TRBJ1-2|TRBV6-6|many|.
CASSYATDYTF
TGTGCCAGCAGTTACGCGACTGACTACACCTTC
>14|TRBJ2-5|TRBV12-3/TRBV12-4|few|TRBD2
CASSRLAGVETQYF
TGTGCCAGCAGTCGCCTAGCGGGAGTAGAGACCCAGTACTTC
>12|TRBJ1-2|TRBV30|few|.
CAWSGQAYGYTF
TGTGCCTGGAGTGGACAGGCCTATGGCTACACCTTC
>18|TRBJ2-5|TRBV30|few|.
CAWSVDKGDSATIETQYF
TGTGCCTGGAGTGTAGACAAAGGAGACAGTGCGACTATAGAGACCCAGTACTTC
>16|TRBJ2-7|TRBV4-2|few|.
CASSPEMDYLNYEQYF
TGTGCCAGCAGCCCAGAAATGGACTACCTCAACTACGAGCAGTACTTC
>13|TRBJ2-7|TRBV6-6|many|TRBD1
CASSLRQGYEQYF
TGTGCCAGCAGTTTAAGACAGGGCTACGAGCAGTACTTC